What follows are 15 T cell receptor beta chains derived from one specimen sequenced in a study of T cell repertoires in cytomegalovirus infection. TCRdb reanalysed the reads using MiXCR and keeps one entry per CDR3 protein. The data hold fewer than 550,000 distinct CDR3 sequences, with approximately 31% observed a single time. Source material: PBMCs. The receptors here all came from a human donor in good health (CMV status not recorded). Some clones in this sample may be carry-over from other donors' samples.

V gene TRBV15 combines with J gene TRBJ1-2, with D uncertain. Germline values: CDR1 LNHNV, CDR2 YYDKDF (reference sequence). With 1 base removed from V and 0 bases from J, the gap between germline ends came to 9 bases. This CDR3 is 15 amino acids long. The DNA of the CDR3 is TGTGCCACCAGCAGAGCCGGGGTTGCTAACTATGGCTACACCTTC. Translating gives CATSRAGVANYGYTF.

The rearrangement uses TRBV20-1 and TRBJ2-1; TRBD1 aligns across 8 bases. The J segment lost 8 bases and the V segment lost 5 bases, leaving 11 bases of the junction unmatched. Germline values: CDR1 DFQATT, CDR2 SNEGSKA (reference sequence). There are 14 residues in the CDR3. The CDR3 region has the DNA TGCAGTGCTGACGGGGACAGGCGGGGCGATGAGCAGTTCTTC. Encoded protein: CSADGDRRGDEQFF.

The rearrangement links TRBV5-1 to TRBJ2-4; possible D gene TRBD1, 6 bases. The V gene's germline CDR1 is SGHRS and CDR2 YFSETQ. Trimming took 4 bases from V and 2 from J, leaving 13 bases between them. The CDR3 is made up of 15 amino acids. This chain's CDR3 is CASSIPGQTKNIQYF. In DNA, the CDR3 is TGCGCCAGCAGCATTCCCGGACAGACCAAAAACATTCAGTACTTC. Full variable domain (outside the CDR3, taken from reference TRBV5-1 and TRBJ2-4): KAGVTQTPRYLIKTRGQQVTLSCSPISGHRSVSWYQQTPGQGLQFLFEYFSETQRNKGNFPGRFSGRQFSNSRSEMNVSTLELGDSALYLCASSIPGQTKNIQYFGAGTRLSVL.

This clonotype was detected only once. The chain combines TRBV6-2 or TRBV6-3 with TRBJ2-7, with D tentatively TRBD2 (5 bases). The CDR3 covers 13 residues. Germline CDR1 is MNHEY and CDR2 is SVGEGT. The V and J ends lost 9 bases and 6 bases respectively, with 18 bases between them. In DNA, the CDR3 is TGTGCCAGTCGGCCGGCGGGTACTTCCGAGCAGTACTTC. Its protein is CASRPAGTSEQYF.

CDR3 sequence reads: CASSSPSRGWDTEAFF. The CDR3 DNA follows: TGCGCCAGCAGCTCACCCTCTCGGGGGTGGGACACTGAAGCTTTCTTT. The chain is built from TRBV4-1 and TRBJ1-1; D might be TRBD1 (5 bases). V was pared by 5 bases and J by 3 bases, with 19 bases between. The CDR3 has 16 residues. Germline V gene sequence: CDR1 MGHRA, CDR2 YSYEKL.

This chain uses TRBV4-1 with TRBJ2-3, with D unclear. Germline lookup yields CDR1 MGHRA and CDR2 YSYEKL. V shed 2 bases and J shed 0 bases, with 12 bases lying between them. This CDR3 comprises 16 residues. In DNA, the CDR3 is TGCGCCAGCAGCCAATTCAGCGTGACGAGCACAGATACGCAGTATTTT. Protein: CASSQFSVTSTDTQYF.

This clonotype was detected a few times. The V and J genes are TRBV5-1 and TRBJ2-7; 9 bases align to TRBD1. Germline assignment: CDR1 SGHRS and CDR2 YFSETQ. The J segment lost 0 bases and the V segment lost 5 bases, leaving 6 bases of the junction unmatched. The CDR3 consists of 15 residues. The CDR3 reads CASRNGQGSSYEQYF. The CDR3 DNA sequence: TGCGCCAGCAGGAATGGACAGGGGAGCTCCTACGAGCAGTACTTC.

This clonotype has ten or more counts. This chain connects TRBV7-2 to TRBJ2-5; TRBD2 matches 8 bases. Trimming took 5 bases from V and 5 from J; bases not matched to a gene: 10. Germline-derived CDR1 and CDR2 are SGHTA and FQGNSA. The CDR3 contains 15 residues. Here the CDR3 DNA reads TGTGCCAGCAGCCCCCTGAGCGGGGGTGGGGAGACCCAGTACTTC. It is translated as CASSPLSGGGETQYF.

The chain joins TRBV19 to TRBJ1-4; D gene uncertain. Trimming took off 4 bases at V and 7 bases at J, with 16 bases between the two ends. CDR3 size: 15 residues. Germline V lookup: CDR1 LNHDA, CDR2 SQIVND (reference sequence). For the CDR3, the DNA is TGTGCCAGTAGTAGAAACACGGCCGCCGGTGAAAAACTGTTTTTT. Translating it yields CASSRNTAAGEKLFF.

This clonotype was counted ten times or more. CDR3: CASSPTFGSPLHF. The CDR3 coding sequence is TGTGCCAGCAGCCCGACTTTTGGTTCACCCCTCCACTTT. The chain uses TRBV7-2 and TRBJ1-6; no reliable D call. The CDR3 is 13 amino acids. The germline gives CDR1 SGHTA, CDR2 FQGNSA. Trimming shortened V by 5 bases and J by 9 bases, and 11 bases separated the two germline ends.

In its sample, this clonotype was seen many times. The chain joins TRBV11-1 to TRBJ1-2, with D perhaps TRBD1 (5 bases). Between the trimmed V and J ends, which lost 4 bases and 5 bases, there was a span of 14 bases. This CDR3 has 14 residues. CDR1 and CDR2 from the germline V gene are SGHAT and FQDESV (reference sequence). Here the CDR3 reads CASSYKGTAYGYTF. Here the CDR3 DNA reads TGTGCCAGCAGCTACAAAGGGACCGCTTATGGCTACACCTTC. Full variable domain (missing parts from reference TRBV11-1 and TRBJ1-2): EAEVAQSPRYKITEKSQAVAFWCDPISGHATLYWYRQILGQGPELLVQFQDESVVDDSQLPKDRFSAERLKGVDSTLKIQPAELGDSAMYLCASSYKGTAYGYTFGSGTRLTVV.

This clonotype appeared many times. This chain connects TRBV19 to TRBJ1-1, with D uncertain. The CDR3 has 12 residues. V lost 4 bases to trimming and J lost 1 base, with 4 bases between them. Germline V gene sequence: CDR1 LNHDA, CDR2 SQIVND (reference sequence). CDR3 residues: CASSRANTEAFF. DNA for the CDR3: TGTGCCAGTAGTAGGGCGAACACTGAAGCTTTCTTT.

This clonotype was detected many times. The chain has TRBV7-2 and TRBJ2-1; D gene ambiguous. The V gene's germline CDR1 is SGHTA and CDR2 FQGNSA. The CDR3 length is 16 residues. V was cut by 1 base and J by 6 bases, with 16 bases left in between. The CDR3 DNA sequence: TGTGCCAGCAGCTTAGTGGGAACAAGACAAGGCAATGAGCAGTTCTTC. Translating gives CASSLVGTRQGNEQFF.

This clonotype has at least ten counts. V and J are TRBV7-2 and TRBJ2-3; D perhaps matches TRBD1 (6 bases). From germline, CDR1 is SGHTA and CDR2 FQGNSA. V lost 5 bases, J lost 4 bases, and 10 bases lay in between. CDR3 length: 13 amino acids. The CDR3 coding sequence is TGTGCCAGCAGCACACAGGGTGCAGATACGCAGTATTTT. This codes for CASSTQGADTQYF.

A few counts support this clonotype. The chain combines TRBV7-2 with TRBJ2-7; D is possibly TRBD2 (6 bases). The CDR3 runs 18 residues. CDR1 and CDR2 from the germline V gene are SGHTA and FQGNSA. V lost 6 bases, J lost 0 bases, and 24 bases lay in between. Here the CDR3 DNA reads TGTGCCAGCAGTTATCGTCTTGGTTGGGGGAGGAGCTCCTACGAGCAGTACTTC. Translated, it gives CASSYRLGWGRSSYEQYF.